What follows is one T cell receptor beta chain and its context. Germline V CDR1 and CDR2: MNHNY, SVGAGI (reference sequence). With 5 bases removed from V and 3 bases from J, the gap between germline ends came to 8 bases. CDR3 length equals 13 residues. The data were obtained in a study of graft-versus-host responses after intestinal transplantation. Investigators plated some 200,000 CFSE-labeled responder cells together with some 200,000 irradiated stimulator cells labeled with violet dye. Sequencing was performed with immunoSEQ multiplex PCR; in TCRdb, only in-frame clones are kept and a portion is missing. The sample has roughly 14,000 clones, about 30% seen once.

The sequenced sample was alloreactive CD8+ T cells from a mixed lymphocyte reaction culture, obtained before intestinal transplant. The subset was: CFSE-low proliferating T cells sorted from roughly six-day pre-transplant mixed lymphocyte reaction (GvH or HvG direction). This TCR was sampled from a human patient who received an intestinal transplant. This sequence joins TRBV6-6 and TRBJ2-1; no firm D call. The CDR3 is CASSANSYNEQFF. CDR3 coding DNA: TGTGCCAGCAGTGCAAACAGCTACAATGAGCAGTTCTTC.